The 28 T cell receptor beta chains given below trace back to one sample, sequenced in a study of blood T cell repertoires in COVID-19. The method was immunoSEQ multiplex PCR; TCRdb's version includes in-frame clones alone and lacks a portion of them. The table records some 350,000 clones, around 89% of them present only once. The source material was peripheral blood. These receptors came from a man aged 18 to 29 with active or convalescent COVID-19.

V and J are TRBV4-2 and TRBJ2-7, with TRBD1 matching over 9 bases. The CDR3 sequence is 16 residues long. V shed 0 bases and J 5 bases; nucleotides not matched to a gene: 8. Per the germline V gene, CDR1 is LGHNA and CDR2 is YNFKEQ. CDR3 amino acids: CASSQDPGQGNNEQYF. The DNA for the CDR3 is TGTGCCAGCAGCCAAGATCCGGGACAGGGTAATAACGAGCAGTACTTC.

This clone was recorded only once. The chain is built from TRBV27 and TRBJ2-1; 9 nucleotides agree with TRBD1. This CDR3 is built from 14 residues. The J segment lost 8 bases and the V segment lost 4 bases, leaving 6 bases of the junction unmatched. Per germline, CDR1 MNHEY and CDR2 SMNVEV (reference sequence). The CDR3 region has the DNA TGTGCCAGCAGTTGGACAGGGGTGTACTATGAGCAGTTCTTC. Its translation: CASSWTGVYYEQFF.

For the CDR3, the DNA is TGTGCCAGCAGTTTAGGGACAGCCATGGATTCACCCCTCCACTTT. It translates to CASSLGTAMDSPLHF. This sequence joins TRBV27 and TRBJ1-6; 7 bases map to TRBD1. The ends lost 2 bases at V and 8 bases at J; junction bases unmatched: 6. The CDR3 sequence is 15 residues long. Germline CDR1 is MNHEY and CDR2 is SMNVEV (reference sequence).

The rearrangement links TRBV6-2 or TRBV6-3 to TRBJ2-5; TRBD2 matches at 7 bases. CDR3 length equals 14 residues. V gave up 6 bases and J gave up 4 bases; unmatched junction bases: 8. The V gene's germline CDR1 is MNHEY and CDR2 SVGEGT. The CDR3 DNA reads TGTGCCAGCAGCCCCCGGGGCGGGAGAGAGACCCAGTACTTC. This codes for CASSPRGGRETQYF.

The rearrangement uses TRBV10-3 and TRBJ2-5; 9 nucleotides match TRBD1. The V gene end was trimmed by 4 bases and the J gene end by 2 bases; junction bases not matched to a gene: 2. CDR1 ENHRY and CDR2 SYGVKD come from the germline V gene. CDR3 size: 14 residues. CDR3 nucleotide sequence: TGTGCCATCAGTGGGACAGGGGATCAAGAGACCCAGTACTTC. As protein: CAISGTGDQETQYF.

The CDR3 loop reads CASNGGQGVVRNTEAFF. The CDR3 DNA follows: TGTGCCAGCAATGGGGGACAGGGGGTTGTACGGAACACTGAAGCTTTCTTT. The V call is TRBV2, the J call TRBJ1-1; the match to TRBD1 covers 11 bases. The CDR3 extends over 17 amino acids. Germline lookup yields CDR1 SNHLY and CDR2 FYNNEI. Trimming removed 7 bases from V and 1 base from J; junction bases left unmatched: 11.

The chain uses TRBV27 and TRBJ2-7; 7 bases align to TRBD2. Germline V gene data show CDR1 as MNHEY and CDR2 as SMNVEV (reference sequence). The J segment lost 3 bases and the V segment lost 6 bases, leaving 8 bases of the junction unmatched. The CDR3 is 14 amino acids. CDR3 sequence: CASRQTLADYEQYF. The CDR3 coding sequence is TGTGCCAGCAGACAGACCCTAGCGGACTACGAGCAGTACTTC.

J is TRBJ2-7 and V is TRBV6-5; TRBD2 matches 11 bases. CDR1 is MNHEY, CDR2 SVGAGI, per germline. This CDR3 has 16 residues. V lost 2 bases to trimming and J lost 4 bases; unmatched junction nucleotides: 7. The CDR3 DNA sequence: TGTGCCAGCAGTTACCGAGGGACTAGCGGACAATACGAGCAGTACTTC. Protein: CASSYRGTSGQYEQYF.

This chain connects TRBV19 to TRBJ1-6; D is possibly TRBD1 (6 bases). The CDR3 loop spans 13 amino acids. CDR1 and CDR2 (germline): LNHDA, SQIVND (reference sequence). Trimming removed 5 bases from V and 9 bases from J, with 11 bases in between. The CDR3 coding sequence is TGTGCCAGTAGTGTCCTGGACAGTTCACCCCTCCACTTT. Protein product: CASSVLDSSPLHF.

The rearrangement links TRBV24-1 to TRBJ2-2; 11 bases align to TRBD2. The CDR3 is 19 amino acids. V lost 4 bases and J lost 1; bases outside the gene matches: 10. CDR1 is KGHDR and CDR2 is SFDVKD in the germline V gene. The CDR3 spells CATSDLTSGSARNTGELFF. In nucleotides, the CDR3 is TGTGCCACCAGTGACCTAACTAGCGGGAGTGCAAGGAACACCGGGGAGCTGTTTTTT.

The chain combines TRBV2 with TRBJ2-1; no firm D call. V lost 3 bases and J lost 8, with 5 bases in between. CDR1 is SNHLY and CDR2 is FYNNEI in the germline V gene. The CDR3 is made up of 11 amino acids. The CDR3 here is CASSDLDEQFF. As DNA, the CDR3 is TGTGCCAGCAGTGATCTCGATGAGCAGTTCTTC.

The rearrangement joins TRBV29-1 to TRBJ2-1, with 14 nucleotides matching TRBD2. The germline gives CDR1 SQVTM, CDR2 ANQGSEA. This CDR3 is built from 20 residues. V lost 4 bases to trimming and J lost 5 bases; unmatched junction nucleotides: 19. In DNA form, the CDR3 reads TGCAGCGTTGCGAGTCGGACTAGCGGGAGGATGGGAATATATCACAATGAGCAGTTCTTC. Its protein product is CSVASRTSGRMGIYHNEQFF.

This chain joins TRBV7-2 and TRBJ2-7, with 13 bases aligning to TRBD2. From germline, CDR1 is SGHTA and CDR2 FQGNSA. The junction had 8 bases not matched to a gene; V was cut back by 5 bases and J by 4 bases. The CDR3 runs 16 residues. CDR3 amino acids: CASSPGLAGVVYEQYF. CDR3 bases: TGTGCCAGCAGCCCAGGACTAGCGGGAGTTGTTTACGAGCAGTACTTC.

This chain connects TRBV28 to TRBJ2-1, with 9 bases matching TRBD1. The CDR3 is 14 amino acids. The V segment lost 3 bases and the J segment 6 bases; nucleotides outside the gene matches: 3. The germline gives CDR1 MDHEN, CDR2 SYDVKM. Here the CDR3 reads CASSFGTGLNEQFF. The DNA for the CDR3 is TGTGCCAGCAGTTTCGGGACAGGGCTCAATGAGCAGTTCTTC.

This chain uses TRBV19 with TRBJ2-3; D is undetermined. CDR1 and CDR2 (germline): LNHDA, SQIVND (reference sequence). CDR3 length: 14 residues. V dropped 5 bases and J dropped 0 bases, with 9 bases sitting between them. In nucleotides, the CDR3 is TGTGCCAGTAGTCTTAAGCTGAGCACAGATACGCAGTATTTT. Residues: CASSLKLSTDTQYF.

V and J are TRBV6-6 and TRBJ1-4; weak D call: TRBD1 (6 bases). The CDR3 covers 14 residues. The V gene's germline CDR1 is MNHNY and CDR2 SVGAGI (reference sequence). The V end was cut by 10 bases, the J end by 0 bases, with 12 bases between. CDR3 in DNA: TGTGCCACAAGAGGGGGAACAACTAATGAAAAACTGTTTTTT. It yields the protein CATRGGTTNEKLFF.

This clone was seen repeatedly, ten times or more. The chain links TRBV11-2 to TRBJ1-1; D uncertain. V lost 2 bases, J lost 4 bases, and 14 bases lay in between. The CDR3 runs 15 residues. Germline loops: CDR1 SGHAT, CDR2 FQNNGV. The CDR3 DNA reads TGTGCCAGCAGCTTATCCCGGGTCTCGGGCACTGAAGCTTTCTTT. Translated: CASSLSRVSGTEAFF.

V and J are TRBV28 and TRBJ2-7; TRBD2 aligns across 7 bases. V was pared by 7 bases and J by 5 bases, with 8 bases of the junction left unmatched. CDR3 length: 13 amino acids. CDR1 is MDHEN, CDR2 SYDVKM, per germline. CDR3 amino acids: CASTMGGSDEQYF. The CDR3 DNA is TGTGCCAGCACGATGGGGGGGAGCGACGAGCAGTACTTC.

The rearrangement joins TRBV2 to TRBJ1-4; TRBD1 matches at 7 bases. The length of the CDR3 is 13 residues. CDR1 and CDR2 from the germline V gene are SNHLY and FYNNEI. The CDR3 loop is CGGQFTTNEKLFF. The DNA of the CDR3 is TGTGGGGGACAGTTTACAACTAATGAAAAACTGTTTTTT.

The chain combines TRBV28 with TRBJ2-7, with 8 bases identical to TRBD1. V gave up 3 bases and J gave up 2 bases; unmatched junction bases: 6. Germline values: CDR1 MDHEN, CDR2 SYDVKM. The CDR3 has 15 residues. In DNA form, the CDR3 reads TGTGCCAGCAGTTTCTTGGACAGGGCCACCTACGAGCAGTACTTC. The encoded protein is CASSFLDRATYEQYF.

Regarding this clone: The junction differs from germline at one of its ends, possibly a read error. The chain has TRBV24-1 and TRBJ1-2; D is perhaps TRBD1 (6 bases). The CDR3 covers 14 residues. In germline, CDR1 is KGHDR, CDR2 SFDVKD. The CDR3 DNA reads as TGTGCCACCAGTGGGTCGGGGACAAGCGAGTACATTCGCTTC. It yields the protein CATSGSGTSEYIRF.

The chain has TRBV7-2 and TRBJ2-7; unclear D gene. The germline V gene encodes CDR1 SGHTA and CDR2 FQGNSA. The CDR3 extends over 12 amino acids. V gave up 2 bases and J gave up 1 base, with 3 bases separating them. The CDR3 bases are TGTGCCAGCAGCTTAATATCCTACGAGCAGTACTTC. Translating it yields CASSLISYEQYF.

There are a few counts of this clone. CDR3 nucleotide sequence: TGTGCCAGCAGTTATACCGGACAGGGGGCTGAAGCTTTCTTT. This codes for CASSYTGQGAEAFF. The genes are TRBV6-2 or TRBV6-3 and TRBJ1-1, with TRBD1 matching 10 bases. CDR3 length equals 14 residues. The V segment lost 3 bases and the J segment 6 bases; nucleotides outside the gene matches: 4. Germline V gives CDR1 MNHEY, CDR2 SVGEGT.

The chain combines TRBV7-2 with TRBJ1-5; 9 positions match TRBD1. The CDR3 consists of 15 residues. From germline, CDR1 is SGHTA and CDR2 FQGNSA. V lost 5 bases to trimming and J lost 1 base; unmatched junction nucleotides: 3. The CDR3, as DNA: TGTGCCAGCAGCCCTACAGGGGGCAGCAATCAGCCCCAGCATTTT. Protein product: CASSPTGGSNQPQHF.

The chain recombines TRBV18 with TRBJ1-5; TRBD1 matches 9 bases. CDR1 and CDR2 from the germline V gene are KGHSH and LQKENI. The CDR3 is 16 residues long. V dropped 6 bases and J dropped 5; count of bases not matched to a gene: 11. CDR3 bases: TGTGCCAGCTCCCGGACAGGGGTTGATTATTATCAGCCCCAGCATTTT. Its translation is CASSRTGVDYYQPQHF.

V and J are TRBV19 and TRBJ1-1, with D maybe TRBD1 (6 bases). Trimming took 10 bases from V and 0 from J, leaving 15 bases between them. Germline V gene data show CDR1 as LNHDA and CDR2 as SQIVND (reference sequence). CDR3 length equals 14 residues. The CDR3 bases are TGTGCCACCTGCCCGGGACACCTGAACACTGAAGCTTTCTTT. This sequence encodes CATCPGHLNTEAFF.

V is TRBV30 and J is TRBJ1-2, with D possibly TRBD1 on 6 matching bases. Germline lookup yields CDR1 GTSNPN and CDR2 SVGIG (reference sequence). V shed 7 bases and J shed 4 bases, with 16 bases lying between them. CDR3 length: 13 residues. The CDR3 protein is CASPDSLSYGYTF. The CDR3 DNA is TGTGCCTCCCCGGACAGCCTCTCCTATGGCTACACCTTC.

The V and J genes are TRBV28 and TRBJ2-7; TRBD2 matches 10 bases. Germline V gene sequence: CDR1 MDHEN, CDR2 SYDVKM. The CDR3 covers 16 residues. V dropped 2 bases and J dropped 2; count of bases not matched to a gene: 6. CDR3 coding DNA: TGTGCCAGCAGTTTAGAGATTAGCGGGGGGCCCTACGAGCAGTACTTC. Translating gives CASSLEISGGPYEQYF.